This TCR beta chain derives from a study of blood T cells in healthy people across ages. Next came a second PCR, run for about 7 to 12 cycles, which used a sample-barcoded 5' primer along with a J-beta primer mix. Using its own MiXCR run on the 5' RACE reads, TCRdb lists one record per CDR3 protein. The sample carries some 1.6 million distinct CDR3 sequences, around 36% recorded once. The specimen was blood. The receptor comes from a woman in her 30s in good health.

DNA for the CDR3: TGTGCCAGCAGTTACTCGAAACGAGAAACCGAAGCTTTCTTT. Translated: CASSYSKRETEAFF. V gene TRBV6-6 combines with J gene TRBJ1-1; D unresolved. The CDR3 spans 14 residues. Germline V gene lookup returns CDR1 MNHNY and CDR2 SVGAGI (reference sequence). V dropped 0 bases and J dropped 8 bases, with 13 bases sitting between them.